This T cell receptor beta chain originates from a study of blood T cell repertoires in COVID-19. Study-level background: Specimens from acute and convalescent COVID-19 originated in the United States, Italy and Spain.

Membership in each cohort depended on participant-reported clinical history. Among Cohort 3 donors, those recovered had two negative PCRs, clearance, or symptom resolution. Germline loops: CDR1 MNHEY, CDR2 SVGAGI. The V gene end was trimmed by 6 bases and the J gene end by 0 bases; junction bases not matched to a gene: 5. The CDR3 is made up of 15 amino acids. Method: immunoSEQ multiplex PCR; TCRdb's copy keeps in-frame clones and lacks some. The sample holds about 260,000 clones, about 83% seen once. The source is a woman between 45 and 60 years old who had recovered from COVID-19. The V call is TRBV6-5, the J call TRBJ1-5; 7 bases are a match to TRBD1. Sample: PBMCs or T cells enriched from blood (not recorded which). CDR3 nucleotide sequence: TGTGCCAGCAGCGTAGACAGGGCTAGCAATCAGCCCCAGCATTTT. Its protein product is CASSVDRASNQPQHF.